A single sample gave rise to the 28 T cell receptor beta chains below, sequenced in a study of T cell responses to AZD1222 COVID-19 vaccine. Assay used: immunoSEQ multiplex PCR; TCRdb lists only in-frame clones, some missing. The data show 150,000 to 200,000 clones, roughly 90% seen once. This specimen consisted of peripheral blood, obtained on day 0 of AZD1222 vaccination. All receptors come from an adult in good health.

In its sample, this clone was seen a few times. The chain is built from TRBV3-1 (or the pseudogene TRBV3-2) and TRBJ1-2; possible D gene TRBD1, 5 bases. Trimming took off 2 bases at V and 1 base at J, with 8 bases between the two ends. The CDR3 loop spans 14 amino acids. CDR1 is LGHDT and CDR2 is YNNKEL in the germline V gene (reference sequence). The CDR3 DNA sequence: TGTGCCAGCAGCCAACTGGACATTAACTATGGCTACACCTTC. It is translated as CASSQLDINYGYTF.

In DNA, the CDR3 is TGTGCCAGCAGTCTGTTTTACCCGAGCTCTGGAAACACCATATATTTT. Translated: CASSLFYPSSGNTIYF. V gene TRBV27 combines with J gene TRBJ1-3; unclear D gene. Germline V gene sequence: CDR1 MNHEY, CDR2 SMNVEV (reference sequence). The CDR3 consists of 16 residues. Trimming pared 5 bases from V and 0 bases from J, leaving 14 bases between.

This CDR3 is CASSEPQETQYF. CDR3 bases: TGTGCCAGCAGCGAACCCCAAGAGACCCAGTACTTC. This chain joins TRBV5-4 and TRBJ2-5; unclear D gene. Trimming stripped 4 bases from V and 1 base from J, with 5 bases between. Looked up from germline, CDR1 is SGHNT and CDR2 is YYREEE (reference sequence). CDR3 length: 12 residues.

This chain uses TRBV24-1 with TRBJ1-5, with D perhaps TRBD1 (6 bases). Trimming removed 11 bases at V and 6 bases at J, with 16 bases between. CDR1 is KGHDR and CDR2 is SFDVKD in the germline V gene. This CDR3 region has 13 residues. The CDR3 DNA reads TGTGCCATAGGGGGGGGGAGAGGTCAGCCCCAGCATTTT. Its translation: CAIGGGRGQPQHF.

The chain joins TRBV14 to TRBJ1-2, with D perhaps TRBD1 (6 bases). The CDR3 covers 14 residues. V was pared by 4 bases and J by 7 bases, with 16 bases between. Germline assignment: CDR1 SGHDN and CDR2 FVKESK. DNA of the CDR3: TGTGCCAGCAGCCTGTCAGGGGTTCGGGGTGGCTACACCTTC. Its protein is CASSLSGVRGGYTF. Complete variable domain (other parts from reference TRBV14 and TRBJ1-2): EAGVTQFPSHSVIEKGQTVTLRCDPISGHDNLYWYRRVMGKEIKFLLHFVKESKQDESGMPNNRFLAERTGGTYSTLKVQPAELEDSGVYFCASSLSGVRGGYTFGSGTRLTVV.

This clone was counted once. This rearrangement joins TRBV6-4 to TRBJ2-3; TRBD2 matches 14 bases. V gave up 5 bases and J gave up 6 bases; unmatched junction bases: 4. Germline V CDR1 and CDR2: MRHNA, SNTAGT. The CDR3 runs to 15 residues. CDR3 DNA sequence: TGTGCCAGCAGTCCGGGACTAGCGGGAGTCGATACGCAGTATTTT. Translation: CASSPGLAGVDTQYF.

The chain's CDR3 is CSARKQGYEQYF. The CDR3 DNA reads as TGCAGCGCCAGAAAACAGGGCTACGAGCAGTACTTC. The chain joins TRBV29-1 to TRBJ2-7; maybe TRBD1 (6 bases). Germline CDR1 reads SQVTM; CDR2 reads ANQGSEA. The CDR3 extends over 12 amino acids. Trimming cost V 7 bases and J 3 bases, with 13 bases left between them.

This rearrangement joins TRBV30 to TRBJ2-3; D gene unclear. V lost 0 bases, J lost 0 bases, and 10 bases lay in between. Germline V gene data show CDR1 as GTSNPN and CDR2 as SVGIG (reference sequence). The CDR3 loop spans 15 amino acids. The CDR3 DNA reads as TGTGCCTGGAGTGTACAAGGCGGAAGCACAGATACGCAGTATTTT. Translating it yields CAWSVQGGSTDTQYF.

The chain carries TRBV5-1 and TRBJ1-5; D not certain. Per germline, CDR1 SGHRS and CDR2 YFSETQ. The CDR3 contains 17 residues. The germline V and J ends were trimmed by 0 bases and 4 bases, with 17 bases remaining between them. The CDR3 DNA follows: TGCGCCAGCAGCTTGGGGACGTTGGACCACGGGAATCAGCCCCAGCATTTT. Translating gives CASSLGTLDHGNQPQHF.

This rearrangement joins TRBV9 to TRBJ2-5, with 14 positions matching TRBD2. Germline assignment: CDR1 SGDLS and CDR2 YYNGEE. The CDR3 sequence is 16 residues long. V trimming: 6 bases; J trimming: 3 bases; junction bases outside the gene matches: 7. The CDR3: CASTVGLAGGKETQYF. In DNA, the CDR3 is TGTGCCAGCACCGTCGGACTAGCGGGAGGTAAAGAGACCCAGTACTTC.

The chain employs TRBV21-1 and TRBJ2-1; TRBD2, the table's D call, lacks a check against the DNA. TRBV21-1 counts as a pseudogene. This CDR3 region has 17 residues. Here the CDR3 DNA reads TGTGCCAGCCGGCGACAGCTCATAGCGGGGTCCTACAATGAGCAGTTCTTC. It codes for CASRRQLIAGSYNEQFF.

This sequence joins TRBV5-6 and TRBJ2-7; a weak D match, TRBD2 (7 bases). The germline CDR1 and CDR2 sequences are SGHDT and YYEEEE. The CDR3 totals 14 residues. Trimming took 1 base from V and 6 from J, leaving 14 bases between them. The CDR3 DNA sequence: TGTGCCAGCAGCTTGAGGGGAGGGGGGGCCGAGCAGTACTTC. Protein: CASSLRGGGAEQYF.

This chain links TRBV14 with TRBJ2-1; D is undetermined. The CDR3 extends over 13 amino acids. Germline CDR1 SGHDN, CDR2 FVKESK. Between the trimmed V and J ends, which lost 4 bases and 4 bases, there was a span of 8 bases. CDR3 coding DNA: TGTGCCAGCAGCCCGACCCATTACAATGAGCAGTTCTTC. Its translation is CASSPTHYNEQFF.

Only one count was recorded for this clone. The chain combines TRBV19 with TRBJ1-2; D not certain. The CDR3 consists of 13 residues. CDR1 and CDR2 from the germline V gene are LNHDA and SQIVND (reference sequence). V was trimmed by 10 bases and J by 11 bases, leaving 23 bases between them. This CDR3 reads CATGVSRGVLYTF. The CDR3 coding sequence is TGTGCCACCGGAGTCTCCCGAGGTGTGTTGTACACCTTC.

The chain employs TRBV3-1 (or the pseudogene TRBV3-2) and TRBJ2-7; 11 bases match TRBD2. Germline CDR1 reads LGHDT; CDR2 reads YNNKEL (reference sequence). With 0 bases clipped from V and 2 bases from J, the junction kept 6 bases outside the gene matches. CDR3 length: 17 amino acids. In DNA, the CDR3 is TGTGCCAGCAGCCAAGATGGACTAGCGGGTGCCGCCTACGAGCAGTACTTC. It translates to CASSQDGLAGAAYEQYF.

The rearrangement uses TRBV10-3 and TRBJ1-6; 10 bases line up with TRBD1. The germline CDR1 and CDR2 sequences are ENHRY and SYGVKD. J lost 8 bases, V lost 3 bases, and 10 bases had no gene match. This CDR3 has 17 residues. For the CDR3, the DNA is TGTGCCATCAGTGACCCAGGACAGGGGGGCAGTCATTCACCCCTCCACTTT. This sequence encodes CAISDPGQGGSHSPLHF.

The chain combines TRBV29-1 with TRBJ2-2, with 7 bases aligning to TRBD1. This CDR3 region has 11 residues. V lost 4 bases, J lost 15 bases, and 8 bases stayed unmatched. Germline-derived CDR1 and CDR2 are SQVTM and ANQGSEA. CDR3 DNA sequence: TGCAGCGTTGTGGAAAACAGGGGTGTGTTTTTT. Translated: CSVVENRGVFF.

This chain uses TRBV30 with TRBJ2-7; D is uncertain. The CDR3 covers 13 residues. V lost 0 bases to trimming and J lost 3 bases, with 9 bases between them. Germline V gene sequence: CDR1 GTSNPN, CDR2 SVGIG (reference sequence). CDR3 nucleotide sequence: TGTGCCTGGAGTGTACCGGGCGGCTACGAGCAGTACTTC. Its protein is CAWSVPGGYEQYF.

This chain uses TRBV4-1 with TRBJ2-7; 7 bases are a match to TRBD1. Looked up from germline, CDR1 is MGHRA and CDR2 is YSYEKL. The CDR3 totals 16 residues. V lost 0 bases and J lost 3; bases outside the gene matches: 8. CDR3 bases: TGCGCCAGCAGCCAAGATCTGAACAGGGGCTTCTACGAGCAGTACTTC. Translation: CASSQDLNRGFYEQYF.

The rearrangement joins TRBV28 to TRBJ2-7; 15 positions match TRBD2. This CDR3 comprises 16 residues. Germline CDR1 reads MDHEN; CDR2 reads SYDVKM. Trimming removed 4 bases from V and 9 bases from J; junction bases left unmatched: 10. The CDR3 here is CASSSHGLAGGPMQYF. CDR3 DNA sequence: TGTGCCAGCAGTTCCCACGGACTAGCGGGAGGGCCAATGCAGTACTTC.

The chain is built from TRBV7-9 and TRBJ1-2; 9 positions match TRBD1. With V trimmed by 3 bases and J by 2 bases, 1 base remained unmatched. CDR3 length: 14 residues. Germline assignment: CDR1 SEHNR and CDR2 FQNEAQ (reference sequence). The CDR3 protein is CASSFGQGNYGYTF. CDR3 in DNA: TGTGCCAGCAGCTTCGGACAGGGGAACTATGGCTACACCTTC. The full variable domain, in which reference TRBV7-9 and TRBJ1-2 provide the parts outside the CDR3, is DTGVSQNPRHKITKRGQNVTFRCDPISEHNRLYWYRQTLGQGPEFLTYFQNEAQLEKSRLLSDRFSAERPKGSFSTLEIQRTEQGDSAMYLCASSFGQGNYGYTFGSGTRLTVV.

This rearrangement joins TRBV9 to TRBJ1-3; D gene ambiguous. The CDR3 runs 17 residues. Per the germline V gene, CDR1 is SGDLS and CDR2 is YYNGEE. Trimming removed 5 bases from V and 1 base from J, with 19 bases in between. The CDR3 DNA reads as TGTGCCAGCAGAGGCCCCACGGAAGGGTTGTCTGGAAACACCATATATTTT. Its translation: CASRGPTEGLSGNTIYF.

This clone was seen a handful of times. This chain links TRBV18 with TRBJ1-1; D is ambiguous. This CDR3 has 14 residues. CDR1 KGHSH and CDR2 LQKENI come from the germline V gene. Deletions cut 1 base from V and 1 base from J, with 7 bases between. The chain's CDR3 is CASSPRSSNTEAFF. CDR3 coding DNA: TGTGCCAGCTCACCACGTTCCTCGAACACTGAAGCTTTCTTT.

The table lists this clone with a few counts. The chain joins TRBV5-5 to TRBJ1-4, with D tentatively TRBD1 (5 bases). Between the trimmed V and J ends, which lost 4 bases and 8 bases, there was a span of 21 bases. Per germline, CDR1 SGHKS and CDR2 YYEKEE (reference sequence). The CDR3 is 16 amino acids. In nucleotides, the CDR3 is TGTGCCAGCAGCCAAGGAGGCTCAGGGAGACGCGAAAAACTGTTTTTT. Its protein is CASSQGGSGRREKLFF. Using reference TRBV5-5 and TRBJ1-4 for the parts outside the CDR3, the full variable domain is DAGVTQSPTHLIKTRGQQVTLRCSPISGHKSVSWYQQVLGQGPQFIFQYYEKEERGRGNFPDRFSARQFPNYSSELNVNALLLGDSALYLCASSQGGSGRREKLFFGSGTQLSVL.

The chain carries TRBV4-1 and TRBJ2-3; TRBD2 agrees at 10 bases. CDR3 length: 16 amino acids. Germline values: CDR1 MGHRA, CDR2 YSYEKL. J gave up 2 bases and V 6 bases, and 8 bases lay outside the gene matches. The CDR3 reads CASSPVLAGATDTQYF. CDR3 nucleotide sequence: TGCGCCAGCAGTCCTGTCCTAGCGGGGGCCACAGATACGCAGTATTTT.

This rearrangement joins TRBV3-1 (or the pseudogene TRBV3-2) to TRBJ2-1, with 8 bases that match TRBD1. V dropped 1 base and J dropped 10; count of bases not matched to a gene: 21. The CDR3 runs 19 residues. Germline V lookup: CDR1 LGHDT, CDR2 YNNKEL (reference sequence). The CDR3: CASSQGGRQGSNGGREQFF. The CDR3 DNA sequence: TGTGCCAGCAGCCAAGGGGGGCGACAGGGGTCGAACGGAGGCCGGGAGCAGTTCTTC.

CDR3 nucleotides: TGTGCCACCAGCAGAGATTTGTACGAGCAGTACTTC. As protein: CATSRDLYEQYF. This rearrangement joins TRBV15 to TRBJ2-7; the D is unclear. Trimming cost V 0 bases and J 4 bases, with 4 bases left between them. CDR1 is LNHNV and CDR2 is YYDKDF in the germline V gene (reference sequence). This CDR3 comprises 12 residues.

V and J are TRBV18 and TRBJ2-5, with D possibly TRBD1 on 6 matching bases. This CDR3 region has 14 residues. V gave up 6 bases and J gave up 5 bases, with 16 bases separating them. Germline CDR1 is KGHSH and CDR2 is LQKENI. The CDR3 nucleotides are TGTGCCAGCTCCCCAATCCAGGGGTCGGAGACCCAGTACTTC. This translates into CASSPIQGSETQYF.